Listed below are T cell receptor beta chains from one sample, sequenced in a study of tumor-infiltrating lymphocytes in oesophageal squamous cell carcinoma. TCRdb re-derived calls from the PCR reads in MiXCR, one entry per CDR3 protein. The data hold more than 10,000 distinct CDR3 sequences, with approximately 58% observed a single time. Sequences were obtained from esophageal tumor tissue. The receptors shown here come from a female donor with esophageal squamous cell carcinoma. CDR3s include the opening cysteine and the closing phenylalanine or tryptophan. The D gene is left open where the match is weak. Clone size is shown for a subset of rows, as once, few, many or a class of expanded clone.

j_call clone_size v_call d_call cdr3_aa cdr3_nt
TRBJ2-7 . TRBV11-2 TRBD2 CASSLGSGRDEQYF TGTGCCAGCAGCTTAGGGAGCGGGAGGGATGAGCAGTACTTC
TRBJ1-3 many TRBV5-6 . CASSSLGGGGNTIYF TGTGCCAGCAGCTCCCTGGGGGGCGGAGGAAACACCATATATTTT
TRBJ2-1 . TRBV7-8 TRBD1 CASSLETGTAYNEQFF TGTGCCAGCAGCTTAGAAACCGGGACAGCCTACAATGAGCAGTTCTTC
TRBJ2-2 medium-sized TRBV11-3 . CASSLRQVAGELFF TGTGCCAGCAGCTTACGACAGGTGGCCGGGGAGCTGTTTTTT
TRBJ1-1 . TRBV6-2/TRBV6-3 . CASVRQGNTEAFF TGTGCCAGCGTGAGGCAGGGGAACACTGAAGCTTTCTTT
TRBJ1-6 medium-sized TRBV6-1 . CASSYAGPGSPLHF TGTGCCAGCAGTTATGCAGGCCCTGGTTCACCCCTCCACTTT
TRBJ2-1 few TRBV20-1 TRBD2 CSARETWYNEQFF TGCAGTGCGCGGGAGACTTGGTACAATGAGCAGTTCTTC
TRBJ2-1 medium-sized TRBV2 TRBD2 CASAELRLAGDNEQFF TGTGCCAGCGCGGAGTTGCGCCTAGCGGGAGACAATGAGCAGTTCTTC
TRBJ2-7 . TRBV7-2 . CASSVRIDSYEQYF TGTGCCAGCAGCGTACGGATCGACTCCTACGAGCAGTACTTC
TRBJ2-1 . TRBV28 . CASSPWSNSYNEQFF TGTGCCAGCAGCCCCTGGTCAAACTCCTACAATGAGCAGTTCTTC
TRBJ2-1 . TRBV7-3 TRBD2 CASSLTGRTSGIDEQFF TGTGCCAGCAGCTTAACGGGGCGGACTAGCGGGATCGATGAGCAGTTCTTC